The rows below give T cell receptor beta chains drawn from one sample of a study of PD-1 blockade in classical Hodgkin lymphoma. The repertoire was sequenced with immunoSEQ multiplex PCR; TCRdb's copy has only in-frame clones and lacks some. Here the sample spans approximately 45,000 clones, roughly two thirds being singletons. Sequences were derived from peripheral blood mononuclear cells (PBMCs), sampled before the fourth cycle of nivolumab. Receptor source: a human donor with classical Hodgkin lymphoma. The CDR3 runs from the conserved cysteine through the conserved F or W. The D gene is left open where the match is weak. Size is omitted from some rows. Given values are once, few, many or a class for expanded clones.

V	J	size	D	CDR3	DNA
TRBV6-5	TRBJ1-1	-	-	CASSRGANTEAFF	TGTGCCAGCAGTAGGGGAGCGAACACTGAAGCTTTCTTT
TRBV11-3	TRBJ2-3	-	-	CASSLAGIDGDTQYF	TGTGCCAGCAGCTTAGCCGGGATCGACGGGGATACGCAGTATTTT
TRBV28	TRBJ1-6	-	-	CASTMLSSYNSPLHF	TGTGCCAGCACTATGCTGAGCTCCTATAATTCACCCCTCCACTTT
TRBV9	TRBJ2-7	-	TRBD2	CASSKTSTYEQYF	TGTGCCAGCAGCAAGACTAGCACCTACGAGCAGTACTTC
TRBV6-5	TRBJ2-2	-	TRBD1	CASSHNRGVAGELFF	TGTGCCAGCAGTCACAACAGGGGGGTGGCCGGGGAGCTGTTTTTT
TRBV5-1	TRBJ2-2	medium-sized	-	CASSPGPNTGELFF	TGCGCCAGCAGCCCGGGACCTAACACCGGGGAGCTGTTTTTT
TRBV19	TRBJ2-5	-	-	CASSISADSIGTQYF	TGTGCCAGTAGTATCTCGGCGGACAGCATTGGGACCCAGTACTTC
TRBV28	TRBJ1-3	-	-	CASDRSSGNTIYF	TGTGCCAGCGACAGGAGCTCTGGAAACACCATATATTTT
TRBV6-5	TRBJ1-2	few	-	CASSYPGNLYGYTF	TGTGCCAGCAGTTACCCAGGCAACCTCTATGGCTACACCTTC
TRBV4-2	TRBJ1-5	-	-	CASSQVPGTNQPQHF	TGTGCCAGCAGCCAAGTTCCAGGGACTAATCAGCCCCAGCATTTT
TRBV20-1	TRBJ2-5	-	-	CSARGETQYF	TGCAGTGCCCGGGGAGAGACCCAGTACTTC
TRBV9	TRBJ1-1	-	-	CASSLGSRTEAFF	TGTGCCAGCAGTCTTGGGAGCAGGACTGAAGCTTTCTTT
TRBV4-3	TRBJ1-2	-	TRBD1	CASSQDGQAYGYTF	TGCGCCAGCAGCCAAGACGGACAGGCCTATGGCTACACCTTC
TRBV19	TRBJ2-3	-	TRBD1	CASSMNAPGTGLSDTQYF	TGTGCCAGTAGTATGAATGCTCCCGGGACAGGTCTTAGTGATACGCAGTATTTT
TRBV7-9	TRBJ1-4	once	-	CASSLAATNEKLFF	TGTGCCAGCAGCTTAGCAGCAACTAATGAAAAACTGTTTTTT
TRBV6-5	TRBJ2-5	once	-	CASSYSGTQYF	TGTGCCAGCAGTTACTCCGGGACCCAGTACTTC
TRBV19	TRBJ1-1	-	-	CASTYYLDKGPAEAFF	TGTGCCAGTACCTATTACCTCGACAAGGGGCCCGCTGAAGCTTTCTTT
TRBV18	TRBJ2-1	-	-	CASSAEDFWGEQFF	TGTGCCAGCTCAGCGGAGGACTTCTGGGGTGAGCAGTTCTTC
TRBV30	TRBJ1-5	-	-	CAWSPGAAGNQPQHF	TGTGCCTGGTCTCCGGGGGCTGCGGGCAATCAGCCCCAGCATTTT
TRBV28	TRBJ1-2	-	-	CASRTRGDFPINYGYTF	TGTGCCAGCAGAACCCGGGGCGACTTCCCGATTAACTATGGCTACACCTTC
TRBV7-2	TRBJ2-5	-	TRBD1	CASSKDRALETQYF	TGTGCCAGCAGCAAGGACAGGGCTCTAGAGACCCAGTACTTC
TRBV7-3	TRBJ2-2	-	TRBD2	CASSPIAGVNTGELFF	TGTGCCAGCAGCCCAATAGCGGGGGTGAACACCGGGGAGCTGTTTTTT
TRBV28	TRBJ1-2	-	-	CASSLRDGSYGYTF	TGTGCCAGCAGTTTAAGGGACGGAAGCTATGGCTACACCTTC
TRBV9	TRBJ2-1	-	TRBD2	CASSVGSGGVNHYNEQFF	TGTGCCAGCAGCGTAGGTAGCGGGGGAGTAAATCACTACAATGAGCAGTTCTTC
TRBV28	TRBJ1-5	-	-	CASSFWQGSNQPQHF	TGTGCCAGCAGTTTTTGGCAGGGCAGCAATCAGCCCCAGCATTTT
TRBV7-2	TRBJ2-2	-	-	CASSLTSIPGELFF	TGTGCCAGCAGCTTGACTAGTATTCCCGGGGAGCTGTTTTTT
TRBV18	TRBJ2-7	-	TRBD1	CASSPGTGDRYEQYF	TGTGCCAGCTCACCAGGAACAGGGGACCGCTACGAGCAGTACTTC
TRBV9	TRBJ1-1	-	-	CASSVDGALGEAFF	TGTGCCAGCAGCGTAGATGGGGCCCTGGGTGAAGCTTTCTTT
TRBV28	TRBJ1-1	medium-sized	-	CASSIRAEAFF	TGTGCCAGCAGTATCAGGGCGGAAGCTTTCTTT
TRBV6-6	TRBJ2-7	-	TRBD2	CAGSTGLGRNYEQYF	TGTGCCGGCTCCACGGGACTAGGTCGAAATTACGAGCAGTACTTC
TRBV30	TRBJ2-7	-	TRBD1	CAWSGVPRDRELGPLFEQYF	TGTGCCTGGAGTGGGGTCCCCCGGGACAGGGAATTAGGTCCCTTGTTCGAGCAGTACTTC